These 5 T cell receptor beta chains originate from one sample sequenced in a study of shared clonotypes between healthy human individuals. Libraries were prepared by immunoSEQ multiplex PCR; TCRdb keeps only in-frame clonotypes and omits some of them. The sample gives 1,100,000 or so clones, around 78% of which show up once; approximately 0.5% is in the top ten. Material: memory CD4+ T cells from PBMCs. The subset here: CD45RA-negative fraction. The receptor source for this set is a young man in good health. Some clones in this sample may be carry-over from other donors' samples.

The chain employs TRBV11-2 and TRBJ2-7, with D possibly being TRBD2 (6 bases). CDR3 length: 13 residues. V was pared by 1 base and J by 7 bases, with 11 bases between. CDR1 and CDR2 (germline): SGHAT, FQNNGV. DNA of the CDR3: TGTGCCAGCAGCTTAGTTACCCGGGGGGAGCAGTACTTC. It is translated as CASSLVTRGEQYF.

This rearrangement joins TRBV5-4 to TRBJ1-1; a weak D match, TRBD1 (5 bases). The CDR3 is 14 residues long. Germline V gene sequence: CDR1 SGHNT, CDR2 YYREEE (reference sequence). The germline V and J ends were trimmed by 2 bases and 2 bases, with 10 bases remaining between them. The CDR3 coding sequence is TGTGCCAGCAGCTTTTCGGGGGGAAACACTGAAGCTTTCTTT. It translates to CASSFSGGNTEAFF.

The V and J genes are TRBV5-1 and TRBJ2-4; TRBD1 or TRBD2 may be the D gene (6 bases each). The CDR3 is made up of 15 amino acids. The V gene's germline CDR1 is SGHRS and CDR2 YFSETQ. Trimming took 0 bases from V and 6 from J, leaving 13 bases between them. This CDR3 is CASSLEWGAGNIQYF. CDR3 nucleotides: TGCGCCAGCAGCTTGGAATGGGGGGCGGGAAACATTCAGTACTTC.

The DNA for the CDR3 is TGTGCCAGCAGCGCGAGGATCAGGGGAATCTCCAAAAACATTCAGTACTTC. It codes for CASSARIRGISKNIQYF. The V call is TRBV7-6, the J call TRBJ2-4, with a possible D match to TRBD1 (6 bases). Germline V CDR1 and CDR2: SGHVS, FNYEAQ. There are 17 residues in the CDR3. V lost 5 bases, J lost 2 bases, and 19 bases lay in between.

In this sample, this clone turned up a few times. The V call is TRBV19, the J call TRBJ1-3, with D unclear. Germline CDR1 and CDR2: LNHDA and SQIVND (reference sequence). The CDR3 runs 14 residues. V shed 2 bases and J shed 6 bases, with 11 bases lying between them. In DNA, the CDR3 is TGTGCCAGTAGTATACCTAACAACGAAAACACCATATATTTT. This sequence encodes CASSIPNNENTIYF.